The next 17 T cell receptor beta chains were all read from a single sample in a study of T cell responses to AZD1222 COVID-19 vaccine. Clones were read by immunoSEQ multiplex PCR, and TCRdb kept only the in-frame ones, dropping some. The sample includes 95,000 to 150,000 clones, around nine tenths of them seen just once. The sample consisted of peripheral blood, taken on day 0 of AZD1222 vaccination. These receptors were collected from an adult in good health.

A word on this clone: In the same sample, other DNA sequences code for this CDR3. The rearrangement links TRBV3-1 (or the pseudogene TRBV3-2) to TRBJ2-7, with 7 nucleotides matching TRBD1. The CDR3 covers 14 residues. Germline CDR1 reads LGHDT; CDR2 reads YNNKEL (reference sequence). The V and J ends lost 1 base and 0 bases, in that order; junction bases with no gene match: 0. The CDR3 sequence: CASSQGQGSYEQYF. DNA of the CDR3: TGTGCCAGCAGCCAAGGACAGGGCTCCTACGAGCAGTACTTC.

The chain carries TRBV5-1 and TRBJ2-1; D tentatively fits TRBD1 or TRBD2 (5 bases each). V lost 4 bases to trimming and J lost 2 bases, with 16 bases between them. CDR3 size: 16 residues. Germline CDR1 is SGHRS and CDR2 is YFSETQ. CDR3 nucleotides: TGCGCCAGCAGCAAATCGGGGACCGATACCTACAATGAGCAGTTCTTC. Translation: CASSKSGTDTYNEQFF.

The CDR3 DNA reads TGTGCCAGCAGCCCCTGGGACAGGGTCCATGGCTACACCTTC. This sequence encodes CASSPWDRVHGYTF. V gene TRBV5-6 combines with J gene TRBJ1-2, with 9 bases matching TRBD1. J gave up 6 bases and V 4 bases, and 7 bases lay outside the gene matches. CDR3 size: 14 residues. Germline CDR1 SGHDT, CDR2 YYEEEE. Filled out from reference TRBV5-6 and TRBJ1-2, the complete variable domain reads DAGVTQSPTHLIKTRGQQVTLRCSPKSGHDTVSWYQQALGQGPQFIFQYYEEEERQRGNFPDRFSGHQFPNYSSELNVNALLLGDSALYLCASSPWDRVHGYTFGSGTRLTVV.

The rearrangement joins TRBV7-9 to TRBJ1-2, with D unclear. V gave up 5 bases and J gave up 8 bases, with 21 bases separating them. The CDR3 runs to 15 residues. The V gene's germline CDR1 is SEHNR and CDR2 FQNEAQ (reference sequence). In nucleotides, the CDR3 is TGTGCCAGCAGCATCACTGGACCGTTGGACGGGGGCTACACCTTC. Its translation: CASSITGPLDGGYTF.

This clone came up a few times. This rearrangement joins TRBV10-2 to TRBJ1-5; 8 bases are shared with TRBD1. CDR1 WSHSY and CDR2 SAAADI come from the germline V gene. The CDR3 sequence is 14 residues long. The ends lost 4 bases at V and 4 bases at J; junction bases unmatched: 3. The CDR3 protein is CASSGGQGNQPQHF. The DNA of the CDR3 is TGCGCCAGCAGTGGTGGACAGGGAAATCAGCCCCAGCATTTT.

J is TRBJ2-3 and V is TRBV9; 7 nucleotides align to TRBD2. The germline gives CDR1 SGDLS, CDR2 YYNGEE. The CDR3 totals 15 residues. The V segment lost 6 bases and the J segment 2 bases; nucleotides outside the gene matches: 9. The DNA of the CDR3 is TGTGCCAGCACCCCATGGGCGGGGGTCACAGATACGCAGTATTTT. Protein product: CASTPWAGVTDTQYF.

The V call is TRBV5-5, the J call TRBJ2-4; 13 nucleotides match TRBD2. The ends lost 3 bases at V and 6 bases at J; junction bases unmatched: 3. The CDR3 consists of 15 residues. Germline V gives CDR1 SGHKS, CDR2 YYEKEE (reference sequence). The chain's CDR3 is CASSWGLAGLNIQYF. Written as DNA, the CDR3 is TGTGCCAGCAGCTGGGGACTAGCGGGGTTAAACATTCAGTACTTC.

The sample holds a few counts of this clone. The chain carries TRBV7-9 and TRBJ2-3, with D perhaps TRBD2 (6 bases). The length of the CDR3 is 12 residues. Per the germline V gene, CDR1 is SEHNR and CDR2 is FQNEAQ (reference sequence). With 5 bases removed from V and 7 bases from J, the gap between germline ends came to 10 bases. The CDR3 DNA is TGTGCCAGCAGCACCGGGACTTATACGCAGTATTTT. Encoded protein: CASSTGTYTQYF.

In regard to this clone: The junction departs from the called germline gene at one end, perhaps through a read error. J is TRBJ1-6 and V is TRBV7-2, with 7 positions matching TRBD1. CDR1 and CDR2 (germline): SGHTA, FQGNSA. There are 12 residues in the CDR3. This CDR3 reads CASSPDRARFYF. The CDR3 coding sequence is TGTGCCAGCAGCCCCGACAGGGCTCGCTTCTACTTT.

In its sample, this clone was seen a few times. The genes are TRBV29-1 and TRBJ1-2, with no clear D. The CDR3 has 12 amino acids. Trimming left V 7 bases short and J 4 bases short, with 13 bases between. CDR1 is SQVTM and CDR2 is ANQGSEA in the germline V gene. Here the CDR3 reads CSGADLGYGYTF. The CDR3 coding sequence is TGCAGCGGAGCCGACTTGGGCTATGGCTACACCTTC.

The J gene is TRBJ2-1, the V gene TRBV9, with TRBD2 as a possible D gene (6 bases). V lost 4 bases to trimming and J lost 2 bases, with 13 bases between them. This CDR3 has 15 residues. CDR1 is SGDLS, CDR2 YYNGEE, per germline. The CDR3 DNA reads TGTGCCAGCAGCCCGGAGGGACTTGCCTACAATGAGCAGTTCTTC. This codes for CASSPEGLAYNEQFF.

The rearrangement links TRBV19 to TRBJ1-6; tentatively, D is TRBD1 (5 bases). Germline lookup yields CDR1 LNHDA and CDR2 SQIVND (reference sequence). The V gene lost 3 bases and the J gene lost 8 bases, with 14 bases spanning the gap. This CDR3 is 15 amino acids long. For the CDR3, the DNA is TGTGCCAGTAGTATTATCGCCGGGGGAGATTCACCCCTCCACTTT. It translates to CASSIIAGGDSPLHF.

This clone was found once. An end of the junction differs from the germline gene, which may be a read error. The V gene is TRBV13, the J gene TRBJ2-3; 14 bases fit TRBD2. The CDR3 consists of 16 residues. The germline V gene has CDR1 PRHDT and CDR2 FYEKMQ (reference sequence). The CDR3 sequence: CASSTGTSGSRDTQYF. The CDR3 nucleotides read TGTGCCAGCAGCACGGGGACTAGCGGGAGCAGAGATACGCAGTATTTT.

J is TRBJ1-3 and V is TRBV6-5; D call uncertain. Trimming removed 7 bases at V and 1 base at J, with 8 bases between. The CDR3 length is 13 residues. Germline V gene data show CDR1 as MNHEY and CDR2 as SVGAGI. CDR3 coding DNA: TGTGCCAGCAAAGGCGGGTCTGGAAACACCATATATTTT. Its translation is CASKGGSGNTIYF.

CDR3 protein: CASSAGSSYEQYF. The CDR3 bases are TGTGCCAGCAGTGCAGGAAGCTCCTACGAGCAGTACTTC. The chain uses TRBV9 and TRBJ2-7; D unclear. The CDR3 spans 13 residues. Trimming removed 5 bases at V and 0 bases at J, with 9 bases between. Germline values: CDR1 SGDLS, CDR2 YYNGEE.

The chain couples TRBV2 to TRBJ2-7; D may correspond to TRBD1 or TRBD2 (5 bases each). The V gene's germline CDR1 is SNHLY and CDR2 FYNNEI. Deletions cut 8 bases from V and 2 bases from J, with 16 bases between. This CDR3 comprises 14 residues. The CDR3 nucleotides are TGTGCCAGCGCCGGTGTGAGGGGCCCCTACGAGCAGTACTTC. It yields the protein CASAGVRGPYEQYF.

This clone occurred once. J is TRBJ1-1 and V is TRBV27, with 8 bases identical to TRBD1. The V gene's germline CDR1 is MNHEY and CDR2 SMNVEV (reference sequence). V was clipped by 5 bases and J by 6 bases; unmatched bases: 8. The CDR3 runs to 14 residues. CDR3 residues: CASSLRQGKAEAFF. CDR3 nucleotides: TGTGCCAGCAGTCTCCGACAGGGGAAAGCTGAAGCTTTCTTT.